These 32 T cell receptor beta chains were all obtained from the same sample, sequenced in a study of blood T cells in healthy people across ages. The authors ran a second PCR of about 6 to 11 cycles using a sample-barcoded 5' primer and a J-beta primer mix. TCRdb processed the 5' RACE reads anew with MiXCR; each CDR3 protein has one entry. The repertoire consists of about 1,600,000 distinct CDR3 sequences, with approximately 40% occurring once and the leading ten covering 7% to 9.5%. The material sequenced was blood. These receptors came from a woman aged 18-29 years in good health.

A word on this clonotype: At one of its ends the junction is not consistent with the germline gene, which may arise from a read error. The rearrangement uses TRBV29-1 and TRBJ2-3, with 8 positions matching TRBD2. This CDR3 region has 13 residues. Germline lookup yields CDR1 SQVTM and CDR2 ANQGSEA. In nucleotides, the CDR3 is TGCAGCGTTGAAGGGGGACTAGACGATACGCGGTATTTT. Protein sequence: CSVEGGLDDTRYF.

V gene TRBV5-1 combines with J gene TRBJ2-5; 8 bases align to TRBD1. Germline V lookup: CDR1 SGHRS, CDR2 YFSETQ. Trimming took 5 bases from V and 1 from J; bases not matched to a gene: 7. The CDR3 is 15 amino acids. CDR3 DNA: TGCGCCAGCAGATCTAGACAGGGGTTCCAAGAGACCCAGTACTTC. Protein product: CASRSRQGFQETQYF. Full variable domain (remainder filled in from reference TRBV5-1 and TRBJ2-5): KAGVTQTPRYLIKTRGQQVTLSCSPISGHRSVSWYQQTPGQGLQFLFEYFSETQRNKGNFPGRFSGRQFSNSRSEMNVSTLELGDSALYLCASRSRQGFQETQYFGPGTRLLVL.

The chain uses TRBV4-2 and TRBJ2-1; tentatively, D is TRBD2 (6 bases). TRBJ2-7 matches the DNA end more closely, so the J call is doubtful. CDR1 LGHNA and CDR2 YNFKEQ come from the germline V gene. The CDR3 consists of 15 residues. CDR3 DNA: TGTGCCAGCAGCCAATCGTGGGGGGAGTACAATGAGCAGTACTTC. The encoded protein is CASSQSWGEYNEQYF.

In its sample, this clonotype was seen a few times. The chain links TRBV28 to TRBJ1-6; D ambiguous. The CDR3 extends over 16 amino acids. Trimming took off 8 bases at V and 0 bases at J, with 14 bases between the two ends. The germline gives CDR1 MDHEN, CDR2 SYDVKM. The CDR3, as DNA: TGTGCCAGCTTCAGAGGAGGGAGCTCCTATAATTCACCCCTCCACTTT. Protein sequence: CASFRGGSSYNSPLHF.

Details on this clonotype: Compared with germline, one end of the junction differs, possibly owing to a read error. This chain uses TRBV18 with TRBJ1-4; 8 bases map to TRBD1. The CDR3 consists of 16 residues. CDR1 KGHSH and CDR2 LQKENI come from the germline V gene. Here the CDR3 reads CANSRQQGGTNEKLFF. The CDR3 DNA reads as TGTGCCAACTCACGACAACAGGGGGGAACTAATGAAAAACTGTTTTTT.

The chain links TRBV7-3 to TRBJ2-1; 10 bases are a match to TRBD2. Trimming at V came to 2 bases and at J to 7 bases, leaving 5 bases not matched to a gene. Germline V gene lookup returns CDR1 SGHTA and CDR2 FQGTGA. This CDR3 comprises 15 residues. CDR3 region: CASSLDKGLANEQFF. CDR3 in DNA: TGTGCCAGCAGCTTAGATAAGGGACTAGCGAATGAGCAGTTCTTC.

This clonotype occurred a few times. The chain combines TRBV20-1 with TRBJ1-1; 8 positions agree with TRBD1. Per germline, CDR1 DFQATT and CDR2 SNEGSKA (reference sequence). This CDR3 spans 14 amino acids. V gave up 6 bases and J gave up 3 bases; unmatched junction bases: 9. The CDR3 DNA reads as TGCAGTGCCCGCATCAGGGGGCTCGACACTGAAGCTTTCTTT. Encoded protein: CSARIRGLDTEAFF.

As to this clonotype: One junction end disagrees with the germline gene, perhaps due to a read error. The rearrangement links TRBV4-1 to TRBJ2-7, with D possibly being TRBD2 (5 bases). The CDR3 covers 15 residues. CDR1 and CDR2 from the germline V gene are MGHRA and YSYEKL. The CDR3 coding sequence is TGCGCCAGCAGCCAATCAGCGGTACCGAACTACGGGCAGTACTTC. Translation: CASSQSAVPNYGQYF.

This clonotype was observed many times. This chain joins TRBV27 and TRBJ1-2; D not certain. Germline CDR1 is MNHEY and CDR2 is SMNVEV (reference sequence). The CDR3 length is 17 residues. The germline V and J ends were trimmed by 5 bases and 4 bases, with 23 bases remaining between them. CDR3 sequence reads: CASSPRRQEAQVYGYTF. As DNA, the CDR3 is TGTGCCAGCAGTCCCCGACGTCAGGAGGCCCAAGTCTATGGCTACACCTTC.

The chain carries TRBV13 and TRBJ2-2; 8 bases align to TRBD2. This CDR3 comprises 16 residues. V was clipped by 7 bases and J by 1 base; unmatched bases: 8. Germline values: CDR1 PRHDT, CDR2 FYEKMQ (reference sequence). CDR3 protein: CASIVGSGRNTGELFF. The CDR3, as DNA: TGTGCCAGCATCGTGGGAAGCGGGAGGAACACCGGGGAGCTGTTTTTT.

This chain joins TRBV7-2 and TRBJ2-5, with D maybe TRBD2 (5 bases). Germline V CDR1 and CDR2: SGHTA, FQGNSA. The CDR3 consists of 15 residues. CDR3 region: CGGSLVASSQETQYF. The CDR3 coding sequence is TGTGGCGGCAGCTTGGTCGCTAGCTCTCAAGAGACCCAGTACTTC.

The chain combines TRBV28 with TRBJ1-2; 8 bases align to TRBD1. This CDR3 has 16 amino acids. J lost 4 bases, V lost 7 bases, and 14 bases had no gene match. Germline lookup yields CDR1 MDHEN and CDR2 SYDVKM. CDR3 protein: CASTYPWGRGLYGYTF. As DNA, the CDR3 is TGTGCCAGCACCTACCCTTGGGGCAGGGGGCTCTATGGCTACACCTTC.

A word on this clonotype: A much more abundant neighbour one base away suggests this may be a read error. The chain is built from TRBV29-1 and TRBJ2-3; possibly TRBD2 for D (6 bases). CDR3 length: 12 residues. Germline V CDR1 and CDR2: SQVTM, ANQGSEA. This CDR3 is CGVRRDTDTQYF. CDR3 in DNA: TGCGGCGTTCGGCGGGACACAGATACGCAGTATTTT.

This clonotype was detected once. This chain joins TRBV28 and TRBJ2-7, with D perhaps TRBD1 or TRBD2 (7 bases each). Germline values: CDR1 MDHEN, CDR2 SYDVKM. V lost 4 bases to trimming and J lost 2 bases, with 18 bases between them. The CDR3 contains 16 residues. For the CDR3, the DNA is TGTGCCAGCAGTTCCCCGAGGGGGCGGGGGACCTACGAGCAGTACTTC. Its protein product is CASSSPRGRGTYEQYF.

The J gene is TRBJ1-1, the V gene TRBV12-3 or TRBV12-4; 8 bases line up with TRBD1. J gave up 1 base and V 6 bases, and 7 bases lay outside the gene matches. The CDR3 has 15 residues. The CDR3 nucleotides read TGTGCCAGCAGAAGTATGGACAGGGAGAACACTGAAGCTTTCTTT. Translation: CASRSMDRENTEAFF.

Here the CDR3 reads CSASGVGTGVGETQYF. CDR3 in DNA: TGCAGTGCTAGTGGTGTAGGCACAGGGGTGGGAGAGACCCAGTACTTC. The V and J genes are TRBV20-1 and TRBJ2-5, with 7 positions matching TRBD1. CDR1 is DFQATT and CDR2 is SNEGSKA in the germline V gene (reference sequence). V lost 3 bases to trimming and J lost 4 bases; unmatched junction nucleotides: 14. This CDR3 comprises 16 residues.

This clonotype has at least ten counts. The CDR3 DNA is TGTGCCAGCAGCCAAAATTCACCCCTCCACTTT. It codes for CASSQNSPLHF. The rearrangement uses TRBV12-3 or TRBV12-4 and TRBJ1-6, with D unresolved. The germline V and J ends were trimmed by 6 bases and 7 bases, with 4 bases remaining between them. This CDR3 has 11 residues.

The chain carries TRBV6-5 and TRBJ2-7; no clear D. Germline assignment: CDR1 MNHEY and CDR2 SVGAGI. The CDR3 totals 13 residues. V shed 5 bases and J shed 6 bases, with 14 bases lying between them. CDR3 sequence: CASSTLPRAEQYF. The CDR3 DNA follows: TGTGCCAGCAGTACACTCCCCCGAGCCGAGCAGTACTTC.

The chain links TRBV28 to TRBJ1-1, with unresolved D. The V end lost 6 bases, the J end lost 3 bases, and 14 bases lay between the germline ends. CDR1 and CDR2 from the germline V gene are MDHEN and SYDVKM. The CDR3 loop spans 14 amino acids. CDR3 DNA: TGTGCCAGCAGCCTGGACGGCTGGGACACTGAAGCTTTCTTT. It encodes CASSLDGWDTEAFF. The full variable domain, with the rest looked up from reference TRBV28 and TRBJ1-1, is DVKVTQSSRYLVKRTGEKVFLECVQDMDHENMFWYRQDPGLGLRLIYFSYDVKMKEKGDIPEGYSVSREKKERFSLILESASTNQTSMYLCASSLDGWDTEAFFGQGTRLTVV.

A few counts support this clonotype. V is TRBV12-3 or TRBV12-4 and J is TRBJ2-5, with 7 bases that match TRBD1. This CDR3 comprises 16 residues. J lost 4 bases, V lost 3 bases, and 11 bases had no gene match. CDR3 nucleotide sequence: TGTGCCAGCAGTTTCTATAATGACAGGGCTGGAGAGACCCAGTACTTC. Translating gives CASSFYNDRAGETQYF.

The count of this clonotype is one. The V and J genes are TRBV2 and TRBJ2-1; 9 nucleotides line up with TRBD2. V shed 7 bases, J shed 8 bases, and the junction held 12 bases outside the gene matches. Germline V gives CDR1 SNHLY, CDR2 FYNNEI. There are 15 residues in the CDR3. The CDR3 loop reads CASTWASGIYDEQFF. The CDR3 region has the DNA TGTGCCAGCACATGGGCTAGCGGGATATATGATGAGCAGTTCTTC.

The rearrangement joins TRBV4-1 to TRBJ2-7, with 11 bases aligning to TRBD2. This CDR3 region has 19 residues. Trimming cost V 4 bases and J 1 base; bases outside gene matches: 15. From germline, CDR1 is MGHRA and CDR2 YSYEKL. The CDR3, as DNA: TGCGCCAGCAGCCCTCGGGCCCTAGCGGGGGGCCACCTATCCTACGAGCAGTACTTC. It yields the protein CASSPRALAGGHLSYEQYF.

The CDR3 sequence: CASSLAGDFNEQYF. The CDR3 bases are TGTGCCAGCAGTTTAGCGGGGGATTTCAATGAGCAGTACTTC. The V call is TRBV12-3 or TRBV12-4, the J call TRBJ2-5, with D perhaps being TRBD1 or TRBD2 (5 bases each). The length of the CDR3 is 14 residues. Trimming pared 0 bases from V and 11 bases from J, leaving 16 bases between.

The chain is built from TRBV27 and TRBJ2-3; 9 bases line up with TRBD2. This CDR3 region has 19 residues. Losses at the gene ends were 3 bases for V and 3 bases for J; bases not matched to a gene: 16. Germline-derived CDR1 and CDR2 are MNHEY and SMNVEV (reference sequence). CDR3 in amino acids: CASSFKGGGGGAWTDTQYF. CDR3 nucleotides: TGTGCCAGCAGTTTTAAAGGGGGCGGCGGGGGGGCTTGGACAGATACGCAGTATTTT.

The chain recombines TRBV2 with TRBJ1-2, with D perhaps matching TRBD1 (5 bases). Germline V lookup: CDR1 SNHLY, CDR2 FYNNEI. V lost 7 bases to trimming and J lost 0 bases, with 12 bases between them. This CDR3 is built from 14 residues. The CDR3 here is CASILPGPNYGYTF. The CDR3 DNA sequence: TGTGCCAGCATTCTCCCAGGGCCTAACTATGGCTACACCTTC. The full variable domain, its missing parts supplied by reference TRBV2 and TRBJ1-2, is EPEVTQTPSHQVTQMGQEVILRCVPISNHLYFYWYRQILGQKVEFLVSFYNNEISEKSEIFDDQFSVERPDGSNFTLKIRSTKLEDSAMYFCASILPGPNYGYTFGSGTRLTVV.

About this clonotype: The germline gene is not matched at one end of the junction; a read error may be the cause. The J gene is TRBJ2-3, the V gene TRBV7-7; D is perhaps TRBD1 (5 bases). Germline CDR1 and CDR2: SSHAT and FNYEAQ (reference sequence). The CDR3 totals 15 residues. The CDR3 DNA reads TGTGCTAGCAGCCTCGGACACCTCAGCACAGATACGCAGTATTTT. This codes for CASSLGHLSTDTQYF.

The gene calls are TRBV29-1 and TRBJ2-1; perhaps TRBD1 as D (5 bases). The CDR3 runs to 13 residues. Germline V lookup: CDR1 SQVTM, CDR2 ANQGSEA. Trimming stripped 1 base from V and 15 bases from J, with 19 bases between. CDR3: CSVEVWGSNLLFF. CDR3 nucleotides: TGCAGCGTTGAAGTATGGGGCTCAAACCTACTGTTCTTC.

CDR3 nucleotides: TGTGCCAGTACCGAAGGTTCCCTCTATGGCTACACCTTC. Protein product: CASTEGSLYGYTF. The chain is built from TRBV19 and TRBJ1-2; D ambiguous. Trimming removed 7 bases from V and 4 bases from J, with 13 bases in between. This CDR3 region has 13 residues. Germline V CDR1 and CDR2: LNHDA, SQIVND (reference sequence).

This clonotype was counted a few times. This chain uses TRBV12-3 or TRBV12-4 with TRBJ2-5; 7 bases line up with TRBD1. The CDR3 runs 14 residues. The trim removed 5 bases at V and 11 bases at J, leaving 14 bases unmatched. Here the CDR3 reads CASSPSGTVTEQYF. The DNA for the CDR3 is TGTGCCAGCAGTCCCTCTGGGACAGTTACTGAGCAGTACTTC.

The CDR3, as DNA: TGTGCCAGCAGTCCCGACAGGGTAGAGACCCGGTACTTC. It yields the protein CASSPDRVETRYF. The chain recombines TRBV12-3 or TRBV12-4 with TRBJ2-7, with 7 bases that match TRBD1. This CDR3 has 13 amino acids. V lost 5 bases and J lost 12; bases outside the gene matches: 13.

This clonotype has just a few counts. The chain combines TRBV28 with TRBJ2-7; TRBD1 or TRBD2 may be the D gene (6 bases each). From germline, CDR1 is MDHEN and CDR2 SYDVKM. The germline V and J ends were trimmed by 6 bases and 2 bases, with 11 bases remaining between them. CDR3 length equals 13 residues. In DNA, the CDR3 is TGTGCCAGCAGGGGGGGCGGCACCTACGAGCAGTACTTC. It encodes CASRGGGTYEQYF.

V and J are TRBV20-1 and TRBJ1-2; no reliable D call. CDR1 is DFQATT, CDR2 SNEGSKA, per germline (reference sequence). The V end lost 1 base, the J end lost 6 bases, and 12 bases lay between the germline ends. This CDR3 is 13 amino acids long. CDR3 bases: TGCAGTGCTAGAGGCGCGCCATTCGATGGCTACACCTTC. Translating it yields CSARGAPFDGYTF.